A single T cell receptor beta chain is shown here with its context. Its specificity is unknown. The sample carries other DNA sequences with the same CDR3. This specimen belongs to a study of shared clonotypes between healthy human individuals. Overall study findings and caveats: Compared with memory subsets, naive subsets generally had larger estimated richness.

Germline CDR1 and CDR2: PRHDT and FYEKMQ (reference sequence). Trimming removed 0 bases at V and 4 bases at J, with 10 bases between. This CDR3 is 15 amino acids long. On sorted subsets, replicate PCRs used about 0.2 ug DNA, or tens of thousands of T cell genomes. The assay was immunoSEQ multiplex PCR, and TCRdb's table has in-frame clones only and misses some. The sample carries roughly 2,000,000 clones, 85% to 95% recorded once. CD45RO negativity and positive selection for CCR7 defined naive CD8 cells, a population that excluded terminally differentiated effector memory CD45RA+ cells. The donor population consisted of healthy HIV-negative adults with no recent acute infections or vaccinations.

This TCR derives from a man younger than 35 in good health. Sequenced material: naive CD8+ T cells sorted from blood. The chain couples TRBV13 to TRBJ1-5, with a weak D call TRBD1 (6 bases). The CDR3 protein is CASSLGGRGNQPQHF. The CDR3 nucleotides are TGTGCCAGCAGCTTAGGTGGCAGGGGTAATCAGCCCCAGCATTTT.